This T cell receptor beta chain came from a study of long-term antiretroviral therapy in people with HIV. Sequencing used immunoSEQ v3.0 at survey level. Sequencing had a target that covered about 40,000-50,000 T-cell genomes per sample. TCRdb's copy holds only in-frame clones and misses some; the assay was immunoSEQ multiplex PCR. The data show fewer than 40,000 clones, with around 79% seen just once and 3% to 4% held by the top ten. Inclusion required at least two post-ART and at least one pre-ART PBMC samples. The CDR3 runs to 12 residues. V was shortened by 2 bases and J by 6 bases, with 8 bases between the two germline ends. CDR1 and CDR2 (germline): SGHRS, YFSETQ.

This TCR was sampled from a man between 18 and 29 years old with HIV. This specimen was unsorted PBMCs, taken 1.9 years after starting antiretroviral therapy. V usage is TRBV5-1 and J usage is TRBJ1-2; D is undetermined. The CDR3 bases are TGCGCCAGCAGCTTACCAGACCATGGCTACACCTTC. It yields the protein CASSLPDHGYTF.